The following is a TCR beta chain sequence with its context. Which antigen it targets is not known. Base qualities are not at hand, and no much larger clone is one base apart. A distance of 13 bases separates the germline ends of V and J, which lose 2 bases and 12 bases respectively. According to the germline V gene (reference sequence), CDR1 reads GTSNPN and CDR2 reads SVGIG. The CDR3 spans 12 residues, from the cysteine through the phenylalanine. Only CDR3 DNA is held: 36 bases, read in frame from base 1. This entry is derived from a study of T cell responses to AZD1222 COVID-19 vaccine (dated by TCRdb to about 2021). With regard to the full study: AZD1222 recipients with second doses at about 4 weeks or about 12 weeks were pooled, because spike-specific TCR depth and breadth did not differ between schedules. Enrollment into the trials was organized by age into subgroups of 18-55, 56-69 and 70-plus years, and those subgroups contained roughly 150, 30 and 60 TCR-sequenced participants, respectively. A total of 233 trial participants underwent TCR sequencing, of whom approximately 210 received two doses of AZD1222 and around 25 received two doses of the MenACWY control vaccine.

The CDR3 regions of human TCRbeta chains were subjected to immunosequencing. Concerning the study's data processing: Repertoire TCRs were checked for matches against a reference library of SARS-CoV-2-specific TCRs that had been generated using the MIRA antigen-specificity platform. Breadth was defined as the fraction of unique TCRs that were SARS-CoV-2-associated. Depth was defined as the fraction of total T cells that were SARS-CoV-2-associated. Using the MIRA data, every spike-specific TCR was mapped to the spike region that the TCR reacted to and assigned to either a CD4 or a CD8 class. Log10-transformed breadth and depth values were compared by one-way ANOVA with Sidak's multiple comparisons tests. TCRdb's version of the immuneACCESS table is confined to in-frame rearrangements and falls short of the full clone set. An unresolved V gene accounts for under half of the shortfall where checked; the remainder is of unknown origin. Clone size and V and J calls were adopted from that table, with D and trimming inferred from the DNA. Within this sample are 90,000 to 120,000 clones, with 87% of them counted one time only. The ten largest account for roughly 4.3% of the sample.

What the work shows at the level of the full study, not this receptor alone: Participants were mostly white British and included more females than males, and it was suggested by the authors that clonal diversity may have been underestimated. A significant rise in spike-specific TCR breadth and depth was observed after two AZD1222 doses relative to day 0 and relative to MenACWY recipients. Epitopes outside the regions mutated in the B.1.351 and B.1.1.7 variants were reportedly recognized by nearly half of the unique spike-specific TCRs. CD4 TCRs associated with the vaccine covered the entire spike protein, and the dominant responses were in regions 160-218 and 743-854. In the small 56-69-year group, the increase in depth fell short of significance, most likely because of low power. No day 14 peak-response samples were available, so repertoires were characterized only after the peak T cell response. Conclusions about previously exposed vaccinees were limited because only six AZD1222 recipients were SARS-CoV-2 seropositive at baseline.

The sample's time point, from its label and the paper: baseline before first vaccination. Vaccinee samples came from UK trials COV001 and COV002, including a single-blind randomized controlled phase 2/3 trial of AZD1222 (ChAdOx1 nCoV-19) in healthy adults. Trial participant PBMC samples were collected at day 0 and day 28 after the second dose for TCRbeta chain sequencing. The chain couples TRBV30 to TRBJ1-4, with a tentative D gene TRBD1 over 6 matching bases. This sequence originates from an adult in good health. Sample: peripheral blood, taken on day 0 of AZD1222 vaccination. The encoded CDR3 is CAWSPRGRQLFF. The nucleotides are TGTGCCTGGAGTCCGCGGGGGCGACAACTGTTTTTT.